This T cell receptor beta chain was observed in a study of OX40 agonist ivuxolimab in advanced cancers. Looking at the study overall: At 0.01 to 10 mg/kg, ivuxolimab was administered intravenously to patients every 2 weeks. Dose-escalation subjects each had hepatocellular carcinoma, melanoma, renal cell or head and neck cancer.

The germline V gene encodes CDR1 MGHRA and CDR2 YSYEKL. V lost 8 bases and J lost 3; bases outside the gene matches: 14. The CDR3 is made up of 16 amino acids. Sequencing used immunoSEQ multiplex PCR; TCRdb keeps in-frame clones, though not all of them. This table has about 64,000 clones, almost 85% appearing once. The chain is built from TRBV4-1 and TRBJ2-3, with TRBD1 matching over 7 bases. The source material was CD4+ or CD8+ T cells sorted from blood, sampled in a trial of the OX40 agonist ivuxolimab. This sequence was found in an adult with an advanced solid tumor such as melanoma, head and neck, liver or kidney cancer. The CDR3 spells CASAFQGVGGTDTQYF. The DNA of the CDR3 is TGCGCCAGCGCCTTCCAGGGGGTCGGAGGTACAGATACGCAGTATTTT.